Below, 29 T cell receptor beta chains from the same sample are listed, as sequenced in a study of shared clonotypes between healthy human individuals. The table came from immunoSEQ multiplex PCR; TCRdb's copy has only in-frame clones and leaves some out. The sample lists about 1,500,000 clones; roughly 96% were seen once. Sequencing was done on a sample of naive CD4+ T cells sorted from blood. Stated subset: CD45RA+ positively selected. The receptors derive from a man aged 25-45 years in good health.

The rearrangement uses TRBV5-1 and TRBJ2-3, with 15 nucleotides matching TRBD2. Germline lookup yields CDR1 SGHRS and CDR2 YFSETQ. The CDR3 is 18 amino acids. The ends lost 0 bases at V and 2 bases at J; junction bases unmatched: 4. The CDR3 coding sequence is TGCGCCAGCAGCTTGGGGGGACTAGCGGGAGGTTTCACAGATACGCAGTATTTT. It encodes CASSLGGLAGGFTDTQYF.

This clone was detected once. The chain recombines TRBV14 with TRBJ1-4; 7 bases are shared with TRBD1. Germline V gene lookup returns CDR1 SGHDN and CDR2 FVKESK. With 3 bases clipped from V and 5 bases from J, the junction kept 6 bases outside the gene matches. The CDR3 consists of 15 residues. The chain's CDR3 is CASSQEQGTNEKLFF. The CDR3 coding sequence is TGTGCCAGCAGCCAGGAACAGGGGACGAATGAAAAACTGTTTTTT.

The rearrangement links TRBV30 to TRBJ1-2; 7 nucleotides align to TRBD1. This CDR3 comprises 14 residues. Germline assignment: CDR1 GTSNPN and CDR2 SVGIG (reference sequence). With V trimmed by 5 bases and J by 3 bases, 9 bases remained unmatched. The CDR3 coding sequence is TGTGCCTGGGCGGGGGACAGTAGGGACTATGGCTACACCTTC. Translation gives CAWAGDSRDYGYTF.

The V and J genes are TRBV28 and TRBJ2-2; no reliable D call. Trimming pared 5 bases from V and 0 bases from J, leaving 13 bases between. Looked up from germline, CDR1 is MDHEN and CDR2 is SYDVKM. The CDR3 sequence is 16 residues long. In nucleotides, the CDR3 is TGTGCCAGCAGTGAATTGCGGCTTGCGAACACCGGGGAGCTGTTTTTT. Translation: CASSELRLANTGELFF.

This sequence joins TRBV5-6 and TRBJ2-1; 12 bases map to TRBD2. From germline, CDR1 is SGHDT and CDR2 YYEEEE. This CDR3 is built from 15 residues. The junction had 4 bases not matched to a gene; V was cut back by 4 bases and J by 5 bases. The CDR3 DNA sequence: TGTGCCAGCAGCCGACTAGCGGGAGAGGACAATGAGCAGTTCTTC. Protein sequence: CASSRLAGEDNEQFF.

The chain is built from TRBV4-3 and TRBJ2-1; the match to TRBD2 covers 12 bases. V shed 1 base and J 0 bases; nucleotides not matched to a gene: 4. Germline V gene sequence: CDR1 LGHNA, CDR2 YSLEER. The CDR3 sequence is 18 residues long. CDR3 DNA sequence: TGCGCCAGCAGCCAAGGGGGACTAGCGGGTGGCTCCTACAATGAGCAGTTCTTC. Its protein is CASSQGGLAGGSYNEQFF.

The rearrangement joins TRBV18 to TRBJ1-4; D unresolved. This CDR3 is 13 amino acids long. Germline CDR1 reads KGHSH; CDR2 reads LQKENI. Trimming removed 7 bases at V and 6 bases at J, with 12 bases between. The CDR3 DNA reads TGTGCCAGCTTATTCTCGGCGGATGAAAAACTGTTTTTT. Translation gives CASLFSADEKLFF.

The chain has TRBV7-6 and TRBJ2-3; D is unresolved. Trimming left V 1 base short and J 5 bases short, with 19 bases between. There are 17 residues in the CDR3. In germline, CDR1 is SGHVS, CDR2 FNYEAQ. CDR3 sequence: CASSLGLGGGPQDTQYF. In DNA form, the CDR3 reads TGTGCCAGCAGCTTAGGTTTAGGTGGCGGTCCCCAAGATACGCAGTATTTT.

The rearrangement links TRBV15 to TRBJ1-5; the D is unclear. This CDR3 is 12 amino acids long. The germline V gene has CDR1 LNHNV and CDR2 YYDKDF (reference sequence). Trimming removed 4 bases at V and 3 bases at J, with 4 bases between. As DNA, the CDR3 is TGTGCCACCAGCATGGTCAATCAGCCCCAGCATTTT. Translating it yields CATSMVNQPQHF.

The CDR3 coding sequence is TGTGCCAGCAGCTCGGCCGGGACAGGGACCTGGGGCTATGGCTACACCTTC. Protein product: CASSSAGTGTWGYGYTF. The J gene is TRBJ1-2, the V gene TRBV9; 9 nucleotides align to TRBD1. This CDR3 comprises 17 residues. CDR1 SGDLS and CDR2 YYNGEE come from the germline V gene. Unmatched junction bases numbered 14, after V lost 4 bases and J lost 4 bases.

The DNA for the CDR3 is TGTGCCAGCAGCTTGGGTATGGACACAGATACGCAGTATTTT. Amino acid sequence: CASSLGMDTDTQYF. This chain uses TRBV5-6 with TRBJ2-3; no definite D call. V was pared by 0 bases and J by 2 bases, with 7 bases between. The CDR3 contains 14 residues. Germline values: CDR1 SGHDT, CDR2 YYEEEE. Full variable domain (missing parts from reference TRBV5-6 and TRBJ2-3): DAGVTQSPTHLIKTRGQQVTLRCSPKSGHDTVSWYQQALGQGPQFIFQYYEEEERQRGNFPDRFSGHQFPNYSSELNVNALLLGDSALYLCASSLGMDTDTQYFGPGTRLTVL.

For this clone: One end of the junction is discordant with germline, which a read error may explain. The J gene is TRBJ2-7, the V gene TRBV6-1; 11 bases fit TRBD2. Looked up from germline, CDR1 is MNHNS and CDR2 is SASEGT. The CDR3 runs 14 residues. The CDR3 nucleotides are TGTGCCAGCAGTGAACCGGGACTAGCGGCCCAGGGGGAGTTC. This translates into CASSEPGLAAQGEF.

The chain recombines TRBV7-2 with TRBJ1-5; the D is unclear. The germline V and J ends were trimmed by 4 bases and 9 bases, with 19 bases remaining between them. Germline values: CDR1 SGHTA, CDR2 FQGNSA. This CDR3 has 15 amino acids. CDR3 in amino acids: CASSSDSGQPRPQHF. Here the CDR3 DNA reads TGTGCCAGCAGCTCCGATTCCGGGCAACCTCGGCCCCAGCATTTT.

J is TRBJ2-2 and V is TRBV7-6; D might be TRBD1 (5 bases). Germline CDR1 is SGHVS and CDR2 is FNYEAQ. The CDR3 loop spans 16 amino acids. V lost 4 bases, J lost 0 bases, and 12 bases lay in between. The CDR3, as DNA: TGTGCCAGCAGCTCCCAACAGGATGCGAACACCGGGGAGCTGTTTTTT. Translated: CASSSQQDANTGELFF.

The V gene is TRBV7-6, the J gene TRBJ2-7, with no clear D. The CDR3 has 14 residues. The germline V gene has CDR1 SGHVS and CDR2 FNYEAQ. V shed 2 bases and J shed 1 base, with 9 bases lying between them. CDR3 loop: CASSLTFESYEQYF. Here the CDR3 DNA reads TGTGCCAGCAGCTTAACATTCGAATCCTACGAGCAGTACTTC.

In its sample, this clone was seen a few times. The chain is built from TRBV4-1 and TRBJ2-3, with D perhaps being TRBD1 or TRBD2 (5 bases each). Germline values: CDR1 MGHRA, CDR2 YSYEKL. CDR3 length: 16 residues. V was trimmed by 3 bases and J by 0 bases, leaving 13 bases between them. The CDR3 nucleotides are TGCGCCAGCAGCCATACCGGGACGGGGAGCACAGATACGCAGTATTTT. It translates to CASSHTGTGSTDTQYF.

This chain links TRBV18 with TRBJ2-4; either TRBD1 or TRBD2 may supply D (6 bases each). Trimming took off 2 bases at V and 2 bases at J, with 13 bases between the two ends. Per the germline V gene, CDR1 is KGHSH and CDR2 is LQKENI. This CDR3 is 16 amino acids long. In DNA, the CDR3 is TGTGCCAGCTCACCAGGGGAAGGGGGGACCAAAAACATTCAGTACTTC. Residues: CASSPGEGGTKNIQYF.

This clone has only one observation. The chain has TRBV28 and TRBJ2-5; no reliable D call. V lost 8 bases to trimming and J lost 9 bases, with 13 bases between them. Germline V CDR1 and CDR2: MDHEN, SYDVKM. This CDR3 is built from 11 residues. CDR3 region: CASGSRTPQYF. As DNA, the CDR3 is TGTGCCAGCGGTTCCCGGACCCCCCAGTACTTC.

The V call is TRBV7-8, the J call TRBJ2-2, with 8 bases lining up with TRBD2. V lost 1 base and J lost 2; bases outside the gene matches: 3. There are 16 residues in the CDR3. The V gene's germline CDR1 is SGHVS and CDR2 FQNEAQ. This CDR3 is CASSLDLAGNTGELFF. CDR3 nucleotide sequence: TGTGCCAGCAGCTTAGACCTAGCGGGTAACACCGGGGAGCTGTTTTTT. The full variable domain, in which reference TRBV7-8 and TRBJ2-2 provide the parts outside the CDR3, is GAGVSQSPRYKVAKRGQDVALRCDPISGHVSLFWYQQALGQGPEFLTYFQNEAQLDKSGLPSDRFFAERPEGSVSTLKIQRTQQEDSAVYLCASSLDLAGNTGELFFGEGSRLTVL.

About this clone: Sequence at one end of the junction differs from germline and may be a read error. CDR3 sequence (DNA): TGCGCCAGCAGCCCAAGCGGACTAGCGGGAGCCCAAAACATTCAGTACTTC. It yields the protein CASSPSGLAGAQNIQYF. The rearrangement links TRBV5-1 to TRBJ2-4; 13 bases are a match to TRBD2. Germline CDR1 and CDR2: SGHRS and YFSETQ. CDR3 size: 17 residues.

This chain uses TRBV7-8 with TRBJ2-2, with unresolved D. Germline CDR1 SGHVS, CDR2 FQNEAQ. V was clipped by 3 bases and J by 6 bases, with 11 bases between them. The CDR3 runs 14 residues. The CDR3, as DNA: TGTGCCAGCAGCTTGGTTCGGCGTCCCGGGGAGCTGTTTTTT. Protein product: CASSLVRRPGELFF.

Written as DNA, the CDR3 is TGTGCCAGCAGCGTAGCCCCGGGACTAGCGGGAGAAGGTGAGCAGTTCTTC. Translated, it gives CASSVAPGLAGEGEQFF. The chain is built from TRBV9 and TRBJ2-1, with 14 bases lining up with TRBD2. CDR1 and CDR2 (germline): SGDLS, YYNGEE. The junction had 8 bases not matched to a gene; V was cut back by 0 bases and J by 9 bases. There are 17 residues in the CDR3.

The chain employs TRBV5-4 and TRBJ2-1; D remains ambiguous. V dropped 4 bases and J dropped 0 bases, with 14 bases sitting between them. The CDR3 has 16 residues. Per germline, CDR1 SGHNT and CDR2 YYREEE (reference sequence). The CDR3 loop reads CASSGDGPSSYNEQFF. CDR3 DNA: TGTGCCAGCAGCGGAGACGGGCCTAGCTCCTACAATGAGCAGTTCTTC.

The J gene is TRBJ2-2, the V gene TRBV9, with 9 bases identical to TRBD1. The germline V gene encodes CDR1 SGDLS and CDR2 YYNGEE. The trim removed 3 bases at V and 6 bases at J, leaving 15 bases unmatched. The CDR3 has 18 residues. The CDR3 spells CASSGGQGSRIIAGELFF. In nucleotides, the CDR3 is TGTGCCAGCAGCGGCGGACAGGGGTCCCGCATCATAGCCGGGGAGCTGTTTTTT.

This clone was observed a few times. The rearrangement uses TRBV29-1 and TRBJ1-1; D remains unclear. V lost 8 bases, J lost 4 bases, and 20 bases lay in between. The germline V gene has CDR1 SQVTM and CDR2 ANQGSEA. The CDR3 covers 14 residues. The CDR3 nucleotides are TGCAGCACCAAAGAAATCGCGGGGAGCACTGAAGCTTTCTTT. It is translated as CSTKEIAGSTEAFF.

CDR3 residues: CASSLLRTGQETQYF. The CDR3 DNA reads as TGCGCCAGCAGCTTGCTGCGGACAGGCCAAGAGACCCAGTACTTC. The V and J genes are TRBV5-1 and TRBJ2-5; 7 bases fit TRBD1. The V gene's germline CDR1 is SGHRS and CDR2 YFSETQ. V dropped 1 base and J dropped 1; count of bases not matched to a gene: 4. This CDR3 spans 15 amino acids.

For this clone: Other DNA sequences of this sample code for an identical CDR3. This chain connects TRBV20-1 to TRBJ1-1, with D maybe TRBD1 (5 bases). Germline loops: CDR1 DFQATT, CDR2 SNEGSKA (reference sequence). The length of the CDR3 is 11 residues. V dropped 6 bases and J dropped 4 bases, with 9 bases sitting between them. This CDR3 reads CSARGVTEAFF. The CDR3 DNA is TGCAGTGCCCGAGGGGTCACTGAAGCTTTCTTT.

The rearrangement joins TRBV7-2 to TRBJ1-3; D unclear. CDR1 and CDR2 from the germline V gene are SGHTA and FQGNSA. This CDR3 comprises 13 residues. V was clipped by 8 bases and J by 0 bases, with 8 bases between them. The CDR3: CASRPTSGNTIYF. CDR3 sequence (DNA): TGTGCCAGCCGCCCGACCTCTGGAAACACCATATATTTT. The variable domain in full, with the rest retrieved from reference TRBV7-2 and TRBJ1-3, is GAGVSQSPSNKVTEKGKDVELRCDPISGHTALYWYRQSLGQGLEFLIYFQGNSAPDKSGLPSDRFSAERTGGSVSTLTIQRTQQEDSAVYLCASRPTSGNTIYFGEGSWLTVV.

This rearrangement joins TRBV5-1 to TRBJ2-2; possible D gene TRBD1, 6 bases. V was clipped by 4 bases and J by 5 bases, with 15 bases between them. This CDR3 is built from 15 residues. Germline V CDR1 and CDR2: SGHRS, YFSETQ. Here the CDR3 reads CASSPWPGETGELFF. The CDR3 nucleotides read TGCGCCAGCAGCCCGTGGCCAGGGGAAACCGGGGAGCTGTTTTTT. Full variable domain (outside the CDR3, taken from reference TRBV5-1 and TRBJ2-2): KAGVTQTPRYLIKTRGQQVTLSCSPISGHRSVSWYQQTPGQGLQFLFEYFSETQRNKGNFPGRFSGRQFSNSRSEMNVSTLELGDSALYLCASSPWPGETGELFFGEGSRLTVL.